These 32 T cell receptor beta chains share one sample of origin, sequenced in a study of CXCR3-negative and CXCR3-positive naive CD8 T cells. Researchers prepared the TRB cDNA libraries using 5' RACE with UMI labels. TCRdb reprocessed the 5' RACE reads and reports one entry per CDR3 protein, with no DNA. Reported are 38,000 or so distinct CDR3 sequences; the ten largest clones contain approximately 15%. Material for sequencing was memory CD8+ T cells from blood. The receptor set was obtained from a human donor in good health. Some clones in this sample may be carry-over from other donors' samples.

The chain employs TRBV5-1 and TRBJ2-5; the D call from TCRdb, TRBD1, cannot be confirmed without DNA. CDR3 length: 16 amino acids. Germline-derived CDR1 and CDR2 are SGHRS and YFSETQ. The chain's CDR3 is CASSLAGGGLEETQYF.

The chain links TRBV6-5 to TRBJ2-1; the D gene TCRdb calls, TRBD2, cannot be checked with no DNA. Germline lookup yields CDR1 MNHEY and CDR2 SVGAGI. This CDR3 is built from 17 residues. This CDR3 reads CASSYSPPAGELNEQFF.

V is TRBV9 and J is TRBJ2-4; the D call of TRBD2 rests on TCRdb alone, since no DNA is present to check it. This CDR3 is built from 17 residues. Germline-derived CDR1 and CDR2 are SGDLS and YYNGEE. The CDR3 spells CASSGLPVAGDRNIQYF.

The chain couples TRBV20-1 to TRBJ1-1; TCRdb designates TRBD1, a call that cannot be tested without DNA. Looked up from germline, CDR1 is DFQATT and CDR2 is SNEGSKA (reference sequence). The CDR3 has 14 residues. The chain's CDR3 is CSARDGGRDTEAFF.

The genes are TRBV4-3 and TRBJ1-4. The germline CDR1 and CDR2 sequences are LGHNA and YSLEER. The CDR3 covers 16 residues. Here the CDR3 reads CASSQGRGAGNEKLFF.

This chain links TRBV28 with TRBJ2-1; TCRdb selects TRBD2, and the lack of DNA leaves this call unchecked. This CDR3 region has 16 residues. The germline CDR1 and CDR2 sequences are MDHEN and SYDVKM. The chain's CDR3 is CASSSELADHSNEQFF.

The chain has TRBV4-2 and TRBJ2-1; TCRdb designates TRBD2, a call that cannot be tested without DNA. The length of the CDR3 is 16 residues. CDR1 and CDR2 from the germline V gene are LGHNA and YNFKEQ. This CDR3 reads CASSQDHELGGNEQFF.

V gene TRBV4-2 combines with J gene TRBJ2-5; without DNA, the TCRdb call of TRBD1 cannot be checked. Per germline, CDR1 LGHNA and CDR2 YNFKEQ. The CDR3 covers 15 residues. CDR3 residues: CASSQDRGTVETQYF.

J is TRBJ1-3 and V is TRBV4-3. CDR1 LGHNA and CDR2 YSLEER come from the germline V gene. The CDR3 totals 12 residues. This chain's CDR3 is CASSQTGNTIYF.

V and J are TRBV7-9 and TRBJ2-1; the D call from TCRdb, TRBD2, cannot be confirmed without DNA. In germline, CDR1 is SEHNR, CDR2 FQNEAQ (reference sequence). The CDR3 has 13 residues. CDR3 region: CASSLGLENEQFF.

V usage is TRBV29-1 and J usage is TRBJ2-1; TCRdb calls TRBD2, which cannot be checked without DNA. Germline loops: CDR1 SQVTM, CDR2 ANQGSEA. CDR3 length: 14 residues. CDR3 protein: CSGGLFEAYNEQFF.

The rearrangement joins TRBV4-3 to TRBJ1-1; TCRdb picks TRBD1, but there is no DNA to check that call. This CDR3 comprises 17 residues. The germline V gene encodes CDR1 LGHNA and CDR2 YSLEER. Here the CDR3 reads CASSQDRAGAMDTEAFF.

The rearrangement joins TRBV5-1 to TRBJ2-1. The CDR3 has 11 residues. From germline, CDR1 is SGHRS and CDR2 YFSETQ. The CDR3 here is CASSMDLAQFF.

V is TRBV28 and J is TRBJ2-5; TCRdb reports TRBD2, a call that lacks DNA to check it against. Germline lookup yields CDR1 MDHEN and CDR2 SYDVKM. The CDR3 is made up of 15 amino acids. CDR3: CASSQGLAGSETQYF.

The rearrangement joins TRBV16 to TRBJ1-2. CDR1 and CDR2 from the germline V gene are KGHSY and FQNENV. This CDR3 contains 15 residues. CDR3 sequence reads: CASSQSSGYGYGYTF.

The chain recombines TRBV29-1 with TRBJ2-1; no DNA is available, so the TRBD1 call from TCRdb remains unchecked. The germline gives CDR1 SQVTM, CDR2 ANQGSEA. This CDR3 is 14 amino acids long. CDR3 protein: CSVEAGEVHDEQFF.

The V gene is TRBV6-5, the J gene TRBJ2-2. CDR3 size: 13 residues. Looked up from germline, CDR1 is MNHEY and CDR2 is SVGAGI. The CDR3 sequence: CASREIGTGELFF.

The CDR3 spells CASSLAAGSGNTIYF. This chain joins TRBV7-6 and TRBJ1-3. CDR3 length: 15 amino acids. Germline V gene lookup returns CDR1 SGHVS and CDR2 FNYEAQ. Full variable domain (rest looked up from reference TRBV7-6 and TRBJ1-3): GAGVSQSPRYKVTKRGQDVALRCDPISGHVSLYWYRQALGQGPEFLTYFNYEAQQDKSGLPNDRFSAERPEGSISTLTIQRTEQRDSAMYRCASSLAAGSGNTIYFGEGSWLTVV.

The chain uses TRBV5-6 and TRBJ2-1. The germline V gene encodes CDR1 SGHDT and CDR2 YYEEEE. This CDR3 is 14 amino acids long. CDR3 in amino acids: CASSFNGVGNEQFF. The full variable domain, with the rest looked up from reference TRBV5-6 and TRBJ2-1, is DAGVTQSPTHLIKTRGQQVTLRCSPKSGHDTVSWYQQALGQGPQFIFQYYEEEERQRGNFPDRFSGHQFPNYSSELNVNALLLGDSALYLCASSFNGVGNEQFFGPGTRLTVL.

The V and J genes are TRBV13 and TRBJ2-7; TCRdb indicates TRBD1, and absent DNA this call remains unverified. CDR3 length: 16 amino acids. CDR1 and CDR2 from the germline V gene are PRHDT and FYEKMQ (reference sequence). The CDR3 protein is CASSYSGTGLAYEQYF. The whole variable domain, filled in from reference TRBV13 and TRBJ2-7, reads AAGVIQSPRHLIKEKRETATLKCYPIPRHDTVYWYQQGPGQDPQFLISFYEKMQSDKGSIPDRFSAQQFSDYHSELNMSSLELGDSALYFCASSYSGTGLAYEQYFGPGTRLTVT.

The rearrangement links TRBV11-3 to TRBJ2-5. The CDR3 covers 17 residues. Germline CDR1 is SGHNT and CDR2 is YENEEA. CDR3 loop: CASSLLGYGVYLETQYF.

The chain combines TRBV7-6 with TRBJ2-7; no DNA is available, so the TRBD2 call from TCRdb remains unchecked. Germline-derived CDR1 and CDR2 are SGHVS and FNYEAQ. The CDR3 has 15 amino acids. CDR3 sequence reads: CASSPNSGRAYEQYF.

V gene TRBV6-5 combines with J gene TRBJ2-5; TCRdb's D call, TRBD2, is unchecked because there is no DNA. Germline values: CDR1 MNHEY, CDR2 SVGAGI. The CDR3 has 18 amino acids. The CDR3 spells CASTQSASGGPRGETQYF.

The V call is TRBV12-3 or TRBV12-4, the J call TRBJ1-1; TCRdb outputs TRBD1, but without DNA this stays unchecked. This CDR3 region has 13 residues. CDR3 sequence: CASSHGQTSMKFF.

The V and J genes are TRBV29-1 and TRBJ2-2; TCRdb selects TRBD1, and the lack of DNA leaves this call unchecked. The germline CDR1 and CDR2 sequences are SQVTM and ANQGSEA. The CDR3 loop spans 16 amino acids. The CDR3 here is CSVEADRGENTGELFF.

The CDR3 sequence is CASSQEFPGQGNTGELFF. This chain joins TRBV14 and TRBJ2-2; TCRdb's D gene call, TRBD1, goes unchecked for lack of DNA. Germline V CDR1 and CDR2: SGHDN, FVKESK. The CDR3 totals 18 residues.

The chain has TRBV29-1 and TRBJ2-7; no DNA is available, so the TRBD2 call from TCRdb remains unchecked. There are 12 residues in the CDR3. The germline CDR1 and CDR2 sequences are SQVTM and ANQGSEA. This CDR3 is CSGRGGNHEQYF.

This chain connects TRBV4-3 to TRBJ1-5. The CDR3 contains 15 residues. The germline V gene has CDR1 LGHNA and CDR2 YSLEER. The CDR3 region is CASSQDRQSNQPQHF.

This clonotype is deemed medium-sized by its frequency. The CDR3 is CSARELENEQFF. The rearrangement links TRBV20-1 to TRBJ2-1. Germline CDR1 reads DFQATT; CDR2 reads SNEGSKA (reference sequence). There are 12 residues in the CDR3.

The chain recombines TRBV12-3 or TRBV12-4 with TRBJ1-1. The CDR3 covers 11 residues. The CDR3 sequence: CATRLETEAFF.

The genes are TRBV7-3 and TRBJ2-1; TCRdb lists TRBD1, though no DNA is available to test this call. Germline CDR1 is SGHTA and CDR2 is FQGTGA. The CDR3 is made up of 16 amino acids. CDR3 loop: CASSLSVTGSGDEQFF.

This chain links TRBV20-1 with TRBJ2-7. The CDR3 extends over 11 amino acids. The germline gives CDR1 DFQATT, CDR2 SNEGSKA (reference sequence). The CDR3 spells CSARLTYEQYF.